This T cell receptor beta chain derives from a study of control samples from healthy donors and cancer patients. This table comes from immunoSEQ multiplex PCR, and its TCRdb copy is limited to in-frame clones, with some not included. The sample includes around 120,000 clones, 90% to 95% of them seen just once. Germline CDR1 GTSNPN, CDR2 SVGIG (reference sequence). The CDR3 consists of 15 residues. V was shortened by 5 bases and J by 4 bases, with 20 bases between the two germline ends. The TCR comes from a man aged 45-65 years with head and neck cancer. The chain is built from TRBV30 and TRBJ1-2, with a possible D match to TRBD1 (6 bases). The sample was PBMCs. The DNA of the CDR3 is TGTGCCTGGTTGAGTCCAACAGGGACGGGCTATGGCTACACCTTC. Protein: CAWLSPTGTGYGYTF.